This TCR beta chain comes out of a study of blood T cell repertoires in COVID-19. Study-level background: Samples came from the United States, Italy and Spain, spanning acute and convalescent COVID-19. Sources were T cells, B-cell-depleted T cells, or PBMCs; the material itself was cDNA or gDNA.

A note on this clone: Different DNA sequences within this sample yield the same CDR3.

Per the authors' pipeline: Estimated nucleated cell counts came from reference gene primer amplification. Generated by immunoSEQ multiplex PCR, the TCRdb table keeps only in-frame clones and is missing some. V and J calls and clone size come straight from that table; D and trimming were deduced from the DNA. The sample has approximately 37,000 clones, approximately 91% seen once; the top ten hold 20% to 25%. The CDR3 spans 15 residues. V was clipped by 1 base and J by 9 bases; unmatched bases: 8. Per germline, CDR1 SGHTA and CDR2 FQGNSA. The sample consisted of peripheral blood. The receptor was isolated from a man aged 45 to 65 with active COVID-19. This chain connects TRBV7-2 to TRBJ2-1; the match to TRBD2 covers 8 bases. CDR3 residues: CASSLVSGSSGEQFF. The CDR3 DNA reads TGTGCCAGCAGCTTAGTCAGCGGGAGCTCGGGTGAGCAGTTCTTC.